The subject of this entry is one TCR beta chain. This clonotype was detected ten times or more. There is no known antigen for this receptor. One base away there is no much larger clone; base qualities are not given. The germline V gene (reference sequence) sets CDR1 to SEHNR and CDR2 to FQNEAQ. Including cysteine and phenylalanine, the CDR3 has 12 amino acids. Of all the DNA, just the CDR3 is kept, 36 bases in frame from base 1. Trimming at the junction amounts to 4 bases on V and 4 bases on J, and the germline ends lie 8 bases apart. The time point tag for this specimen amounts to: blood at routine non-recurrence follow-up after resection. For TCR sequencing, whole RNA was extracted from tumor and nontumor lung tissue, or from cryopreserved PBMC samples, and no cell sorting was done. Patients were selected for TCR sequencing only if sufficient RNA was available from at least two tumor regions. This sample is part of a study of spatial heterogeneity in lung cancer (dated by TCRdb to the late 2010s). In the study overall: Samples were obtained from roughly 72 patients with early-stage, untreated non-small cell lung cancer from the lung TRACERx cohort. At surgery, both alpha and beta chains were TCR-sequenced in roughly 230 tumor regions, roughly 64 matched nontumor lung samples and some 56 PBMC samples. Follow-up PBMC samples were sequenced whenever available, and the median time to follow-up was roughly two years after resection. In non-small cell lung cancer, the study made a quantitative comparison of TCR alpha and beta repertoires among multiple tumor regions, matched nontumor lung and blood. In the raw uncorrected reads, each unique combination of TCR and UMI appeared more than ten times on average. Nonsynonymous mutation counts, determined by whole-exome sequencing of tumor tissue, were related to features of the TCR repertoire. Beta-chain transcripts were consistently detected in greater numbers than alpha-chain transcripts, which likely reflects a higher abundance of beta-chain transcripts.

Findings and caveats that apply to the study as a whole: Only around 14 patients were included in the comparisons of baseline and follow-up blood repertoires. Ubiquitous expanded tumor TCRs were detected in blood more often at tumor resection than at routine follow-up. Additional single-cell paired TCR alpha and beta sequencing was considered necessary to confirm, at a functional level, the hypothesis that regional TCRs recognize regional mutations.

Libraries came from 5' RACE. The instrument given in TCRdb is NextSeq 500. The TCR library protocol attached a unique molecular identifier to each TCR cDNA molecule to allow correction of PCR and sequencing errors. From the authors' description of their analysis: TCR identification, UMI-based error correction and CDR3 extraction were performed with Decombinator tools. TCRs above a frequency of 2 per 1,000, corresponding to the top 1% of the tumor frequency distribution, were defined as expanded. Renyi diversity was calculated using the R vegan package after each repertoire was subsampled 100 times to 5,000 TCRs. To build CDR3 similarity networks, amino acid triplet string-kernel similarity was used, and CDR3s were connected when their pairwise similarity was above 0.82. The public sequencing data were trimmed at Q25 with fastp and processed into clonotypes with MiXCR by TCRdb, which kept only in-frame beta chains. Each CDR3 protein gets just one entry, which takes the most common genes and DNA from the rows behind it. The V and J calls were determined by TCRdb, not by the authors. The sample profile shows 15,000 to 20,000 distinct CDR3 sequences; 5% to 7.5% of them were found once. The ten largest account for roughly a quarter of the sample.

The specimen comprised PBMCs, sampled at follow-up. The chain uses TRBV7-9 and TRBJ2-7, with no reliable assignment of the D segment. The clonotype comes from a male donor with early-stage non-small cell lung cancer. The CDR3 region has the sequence CASSYGRYEQYF. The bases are TGTGCCAGCAGCTATGGACGGTACGAGCAGTACTTC. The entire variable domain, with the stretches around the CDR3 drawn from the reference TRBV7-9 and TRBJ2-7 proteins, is DTGVSQNPRHKITKRGQNVTFRCDPISEHNRLYWYRQTLGQGPEFLTYFQNEAQLEKSRLLSDRFSAERPKGSFSTLEIQRTEQGDSAMYLCASSYGRYEQYFGPGTRLTVT.